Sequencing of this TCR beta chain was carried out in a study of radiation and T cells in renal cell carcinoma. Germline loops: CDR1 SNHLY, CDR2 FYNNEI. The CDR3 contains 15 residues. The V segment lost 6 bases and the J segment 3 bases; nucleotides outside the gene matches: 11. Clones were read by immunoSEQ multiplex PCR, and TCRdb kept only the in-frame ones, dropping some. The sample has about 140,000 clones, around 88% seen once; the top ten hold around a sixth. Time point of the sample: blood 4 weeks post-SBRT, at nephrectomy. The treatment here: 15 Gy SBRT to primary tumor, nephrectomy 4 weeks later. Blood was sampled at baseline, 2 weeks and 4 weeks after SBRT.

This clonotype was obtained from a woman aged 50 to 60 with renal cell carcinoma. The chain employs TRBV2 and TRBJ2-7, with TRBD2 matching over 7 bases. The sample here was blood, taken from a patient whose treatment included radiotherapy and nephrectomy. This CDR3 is CASSLARGRDYEQYF. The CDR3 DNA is TGTGCCAGCAGCCTCGCCCGGGGGAGGGACTACGAGCAGTACTTC.